These 16 T cell receptor beta chains came from one sample sequenced in a study of blood T cells in healthy people across ages. Through a sample-barcoded 5' primer and a J-beta primer mix, a second PCR was run for roughly 6 to 12 cycles. From the 5' RACE reads, TCRdb called clonotypes with MiXCR, one entry per CDR3 protein. The table shows more than 800,000 distinct CDR3 sequences, with 29% occurring only once. The specimen was blood. Every receptor here comes from a woman over 75 in good health.

This clonotype was detected many times. The chain has TRBV12-3 or TRBV12-4 and TRBJ2-7; 8 positions agree with TRBD1. CDR3 size: 14 residues. Germline trimming cut 5 bases from V and 5 bases from J; bases unmatched to any gene: 8. The CDR3 sequence is CASSDRGGADEQYF. The CDR3 coding sequence is TGTGCCAGCAGTGACAGGGGAGGTGCTGACGAGCAGTACTTC.

This clonotype was found once. This rearrangement joins TRBV5-1 to TRBJ2-5; D tentatively fits TRBD1 or TRBD2 (5 bases each). Per germline, CDR1 SGHRS and CDR2 YFSETQ. Trimming stripped 8 bases from V and 4 bases from J, with 18 bases between. The CDR3 extends over 14 amino acids. CDR3 sequence: CASLLAPGAETQYF. The CDR3 DNA reads TGCGCCAGTTTATTGGCCCCCGGGGCAGAGACCCAGTACTTC.

The table lists this clonotype with many counts. The chain links TRBV5-1 to TRBJ2-7, with TRBD2 as a possible D gene (7 bases). The CDR3 is 16 residues long. The germline V gene has CDR1 SGHRS and CDR2 YFSETQ. V lost 0 bases and J lost 0, with 13 bases in between. In DNA, the CDR3 is TGCGCCAGCAGCTTGGCCGGCGGGGGCTACTCCTACGAGCAGTACTTC. It specifies CASSLAGGGYSYEQYF.

The sample holds one count of this clonotype. Germline is not matched at one junction end, which may reflect a read error. The CDR3 coding sequence is TGTGCCAGCAGCTTAATCCAGGGAGCCCGCTACTTT. Its protein product is CASSLIQGARYF. The chain is built from TRBV5-5 and TRBJ1-6, with a weak D call TRBD1 (5 bases). CDR1 SGHKS and CDR2 YYEKEE come from the germline V gene (reference sequence). This CDR3 spans 12 amino acids. The full variable domain, with the rest looked up from reference TRBV5-5 and TRBJ1-6, is DAGVTQSPTHLIKTRGQQVTLRCSPISGHKSVSWYQQVLGQGPQFIFQYYEKEERGRGNFPDRFSARQFPNYSSELNVNALLLGDSALYLCASSLIQGARYFGNGTRLTVT.

The chain has TRBV7-2 and TRBJ2-2, with 9 bases fitting TRBD1. Looked up from germline, CDR1 is SGHTA and CDR2 is FQGNSA. The CDR3 loop spans 14 amino acids. The CDR3 is CGTGVSANTGELFF. For the CDR3, the DNA is TGTGGGACAGGGGTATCTGCGAACACCGGGGAGCTGTTTTTT. Combining the CDR3 with reference TRBV7-2 and TRBJ2-2 gives the whole variable domain GAGVSQSPSNKVTEKGKDVELRCDPISGHTALYWYRQSLGQGLEFLIYFQGNSAPDKSGLPSDRFSAERTGGSVSTLTIQRTQQEDSAVYLCGTGVSANTGELFFGEGSRLTVL.

The rearrangement uses TRBV6-1 and TRBJ1-4, with D possibly matching TRBD1 (5 bases). There are 14 residues in the CDR3. V gave up 4 bases and J gave up 0 bases, with 6 bases separating them. In germline, CDR1 is MNHNS, CDR2 SASEGT. This CDR3 reads CASSGGATNEKLFF. Here the CDR3 DNA reads TGTGCCAGCAGTGGAGGGGCAACTAATGAAAAACTGTTTTTT.

On this clonotype: A read error may be the cause here, since a much bigger clone is one base away. The V gene is TRBV7-2, the J gene TRBJ2-5; D unresolved. The germline gives CDR1 SGHTA, CDR2 FQGNSA. V gave up 1 base and J gave up 7 bases, with 16 bases separating them. The CDR3 length is 15 residues. The CDR3 nucleotides read TGTGCCAGCAGCTTAGAGTCCCTGGCGTTAGGGACCCAGTACTTC. Translated, it gives CASSLESLALGTQYF.

A word on this clonotype: A clone one base away is much larger, so this may be a read error. V and J are TRBV4-1 and TRBJ2-5, with a weak D call TRBD2 (5 bases). Germline CDR1 is MGHRA and CDR2 is YSYEKL. This CDR3 spans 13 amino acids. Trimming took 1 base from V and 9 from J, leaving 12 bases between them. CDR3 loop: CASSQAGLGPQYF. The CDR3 nucleotides read TGCGCCAGCAGCCAAGCGGGGTTGGGTCCCCAGTACTTC.

Only a few counts were recorded for this clonotype. This rearrangement joins TRBV19 to TRBJ2-5, with D unresolved. CDR3 size: 13 residues. The V and J ends lost 5 bases and 5 bases respectively, with 12 bases between them. From germline, CDR1 is LNHDA and CDR2 SQIVND (reference sequence). DNA of the CDR3: TGTGCCAGTAGTGTCGCTTTACAGGAGACCCAGTACTTC. Its translation: CASSVALQETQYF.

This clonotype has ten or more counts. The genes are TRBV7-2 and TRBJ1-5, with D perhaps matching TRBD1 (6 bases). Germline V gene sequence: CDR1 SGHTA, CDR2 FQGNSA. CDR3 length equals 17 residues. Deletions cut 3 bases from V and 0 bases from J, with 15 bases between. The CDR3 here is CASSFLRGPNSNQPQHF. The CDR3 nucleotides are TGTGCCAGCAGCTTTCTCAGGGGCCCTAATAGCAATCAGCCCCAGCATTTT.

This clonotype was detected a few times. CDR3 nucleotide sequence: TGTGCCAGCAACTTTCTCCGGACCTACTACGAGCAGTACTTC. Translation gives CASNFLRTYYEQYF. The gene calls are TRBV5-5 and TRBJ2-4; D unresolved. The J call is in doubt because the DNA end fits TRBJ2-7 better. Germline V lookup: CDR1 SGHKS, CDR2 YYEKEE (reference sequence). This CDR3 is built from 14 residues.

This clonotype occurred once. This chain joins TRBV5-1 and TRBJ2-7; 9 bases are a match to TRBD2. The J call may be wrong; the DNA end is better matched by TRBJ2-5. The CDR3 contains 19 residues. The V gene's germline CDR1 is SGHRS and CDR2 YFSETQ. CDR3 residues: CASSKQRGAASGDSETQYF. CDR3 sequence (DNA): TGCGCCAGCAGCAAACAGCGGGGGGCTGCTAGCGGTGACTCAGAGACCCAGTACTTC.

With regard to this clonotype: A much larger clone differs by one base, so this may be a read error. V and J are TRBV2 and TRBJ2-4, with TRBD1 identical over 8 bases. V dropped 4 bases and J dropped 3; count of bases not matched to a gene: 14. The germline V gene encodes CDR1 SNHLY and CDR2 FYNNEI. This CDR3 comprises 18 residues. The CDR3 region has the DNA TGTGCCAGCAGTGGTGGCTGGAGTCAGGGGGCGATCAAAAACATTCAGTACTTC. This sequence encodes CASSGGWSQGAIKNIQYF.

Of note for this clonotype: This may arise from a read error, as a much more abundant clone is one base away. The J gene is TRBJ2-1, the V gene TRBV6-5; 8 bases align to TRBD2. Germline V lookup: CDR1 MNHEY, CDR2 SVGAGI. This CDR3 comprises 14 residues. V dropped 2 bases and J dropped 13; count of bases not matched to a gene: 10. The CDR3, as DNA: TGTGCCAGCAGTTACGTGGCCGGGAGGGAGACCCAGTTCTTC. It yields the protein CASSYVAGRETQFF.

This clonotype has more than one count but fewer than ten. The chain joins TRBV18 to TRBJ1-6, with 11 positions matching TRBD1. V lost 5 bases and J lost 3; bases outside the gene matches: 6. The CDR3 contains 17 residues. Germline CDR1 reads KGHSH; CDR2 reads LQKENI. In nucleotides, the CDR3 is TGTGCCAGCTCAACGGACAGGGGGCGCGACTATAATTCACCCCTCCACTTT. Encoded protein: CASSTDRGRDYNSPLHF.

V gene TRBV20-1 combines with J gene TRBJ1-1; D uncertain. Germline assignment: CDR1 DFQATT and CDR2 SNEGSKA (reference sequence). This CDR3 contains 12 residues. V gave up 6 bases and J gave up 0 bases, with 8 bases separating them. As DNA, the CDR3 is TGCAGTGCGATTAAGGTGAACACTGAAGCTTTCTTT. Translation gives CSAIKVNTEAFF.